This T cell receptor (beta chain) was found in a study of human thymus T cells (dated by TCRdb to 2020 to 2022). Concerning the study at large: The study characterized TCR alpha and beta repertoires from fewer than 10 infant thymus samples and a few related peripheral blood samples. Donor ages ranged from roughly 6 to 250 days, and the cohort comprised six or seven male and a couple of female infants. What the research found in general, with its limitations: Thymus samples yielded on average around 810,000 unique TCRB clonotypes, compared with 80,000 to 95,000 from blood samples. The related research found that thymic TCR repertoires overlapped highly between unrelated individuals. V and J gene segment usage appeared biased in both thymic and peripheral blood repertoires.

On this clone itself: This clone's antigen is unknown. No qualities accompany the bases; no much larger clone lies one base away.

TCRB and TCRAD loci were amplified from a standardized quantity of quality-controlled genomic DNA using the immunoSEQ multiplex PCR assay. The amplicons covered the V(D)J region and were long enough to include the CDR3 and to identify the V and J genes. The commercial immunoSEQ service was used to sequence amplicons on an Illumina platform. The study's processing was this. Primer bias and sequencing errors were corrected using previously described methods, and TCRAD and TCRB definitions followed the IMGT database. Analysis of the repertoires was done with immunoSEQ Analyzer 3.0 and VDJTools and included basic statistics, V/J segment usage, diversity estimates, rarefaction and pairwise overlap. To estimate diversity, the Chao1, ChaoE, Efron-Thisted, Shannon and inverse Simpson indices were applied, and diversity was also estimated on datasets down-sampled to the smallest sample. Repertoire overlap was assessed by strict matching of CDR3 nucleotide sequence, V gene and J gene, and clustering was done by Jaccard-based multidimensional scaling. The clones in this table, taken by TCRdb from immuneACCESS, are in-frame only. Not every clone is retained; where verified, under half of the shortfall comes from an unresolved V gene, and the cause of the rest is unknown. V, J and clone size are taken as reported in that table, and D and trimming were inferred from the DNA itself. Counted in this sample were about 130,000 clones; around 95% of them appeared once. The ten most abundant clones make up less than 0.03% of the sample.

The cysteine opens and the phenylalanine closes a CDR3 of 13 amino acids. Only the CDR3 part of the read is kept: 39 bases, read in frame from the first base. The germline ends are 6 bases apart after V is trimmed by 1 base and J by 2 bases. CDR1 SEHNR and CDR2 FQNEAQ are derived from the germline V gene (reference sequence). Thymus tissue was collected as surgical resects that were removed during corrective cardiac surgery. The donors were immunologically healthy infants in Finland who had open corrective cardiac surgery for congenital heart defects. Thymocytes were released mechanically from tissue and stored at -70 °C as pellets of roughly 8.5-32 million cells. A QIAsymphony instrument was used to extract genomic DNA from frozen cell pellets.

The clonotype comes from a boy younger than two with a congenital heart defect but otherwise immunologically healthy. Input material: thymus tissue. The chain couples TRBV7-9 to TRBJ2-7, with a tentative D gene TRBD1 over 5 matching bases. The nucleotides read TGTGCCAGCAGCTTAGGCAGGGCCTACGAGCAGTACTTC. This sequence encodes CASSLGRAYEQYF.